This T cell receptor (beta chain) derives from a study of Ad26.COV2.S vaccination and SARS-CoV-2 variants. Study details: Donor was in the COV1001 Ad26.COV2.S trial arm. Intramuscularly, Ad26.COV2.S was given either once or twice, 56 days apart. Overall study results and limits: Spike-specific TCR breadth was greater after Ad26.COV2.S than placebo.

CDR1 SGHDT and CDR2 YYEEEE come from the germline V gene. This CDR3 has 15 amino acids. V lost 0 bases, J lost 2 bases, and 8 bases lay in between. Of note for this clone: Its specificity is not known.

Method: immunoSEQ multiplex PCR; TCRdb's copy keeps in-frame clones and lacks some. The sample carries over 450,000 clones, 80% to 90% recorded once. Treatment denoted: about 20 received Ad26.COV2.S at low or high dose, single or two shots; 5 received placebo; per-sample allocation not given. The samples date from day 63 after the first vaccine or placebo injection. SARS-CoV-2 spike from the Wuhan strain was encoded by the vaccine, an Ad26 vector. The chain recombines TRBV5-6 with TRBJ1-4, with D tentatively TRBD1 (5 bases). Sequencing was performed on peripheral blood, taken in a trial of Ad26.COV2.S vaccine versus placebo. This TCR derives from a person between 18 and 60 years old who received the Ad26.COV2.S COVID-19 vaccine or a placebo. The CDR3 reads CASSLEGSTNEKLFF. Written as DNA, the CDR3 is TGTGCCAGCAGCTTGGAGGGGTCCACTAATGAAAAACTGTTTTTT.